This passage covers 14 T cell receptor beta chains from one sample sequenced in a study of cytomegalovirus exposure and HLA in healthy donors (dated by TCRdb to the late 2010s). Library prep was done by the immunoSEQ multiplex PCR assay. As stored in TCRdb, this immuneACCESS dataset retains in-frame rearrangements with V and J assigned. A fraction of the clones does not appear; measured against another copy, unresolved V genes explain less than half of the discrepancy, and the remainder lacks a known reason. The sample profile shows 85,000 to 130,000 clones; about 85% of them were found once. The top ten constitute 1.5% to 2% of the sample. What was sequenced was PBMCs. The receptors originated from a woman aged 18-29 years in good health and CMV-seropositive.

The CDR3 protein is CASSDLRGSYGYTF. The DNA of the CDR3 is TGTGCCAGCAGTGACTTAAGGGGATCCTATGGCTACACCTTC. This chain joins TRBV25-1 and TRBJ1-2; possibly TRBD1 for D (5 bases). From germline, CDR1 is MGHDK and CDR2 SYGVNS. The CDR3 covers 14 residues. V lost 3 bases and J 4 bases, leaving 12 bases between the germline ends.

This clone was detected only a few times. The chain links TRBV18 to TRBJ2-7; TRBD1 matches at 9 bases. The V gene's germline CDR1 is KGHSH and CDR2 LQKENI. The CDR3 has 14 residues. The trim removed 1 base at V and 4 bases at J, leaving 2 bases unmatched. The CDR3 protein is CASSPRTGEYEQYF. The CDR3, as DNA: TGTGCCAGCTCACCACGGACAGGGGAGTACGAGCAGTACTTC.

This rearrangement joins TRBV9 to TRBJ1-5, with unresolved D. The V gene's germline CDR1 is SGDLS and CDR2 YYNGEE. The CDR3 spans 13 residues. The V gene lost 10 bases and the J gene lost 4 bases, with 15 bases spanning the gap. In DNA, the CDR3 is TGTGCCTCAGGTGGGGAGGAAAATCAGCCCCAGCATTTT. Protein: CASGGEENQPQHF.

The rearrangement links TRBV27 to TRBJ1-3; 7 positions match TRBD1. Germline CDR1 and CDR2: MNHEY and SMNVEV (reference sequence). Unmatched junction bases numbered 7, after V lost 5 bases and J lost 0 bases. The CDR3 consists of 16 residues. The CDR3 is CASSARGPFSGNTIYF. The CDR3 nucleotides read TGTGCCAGCAGTGCTAGGGGGCCCTTCTCTGGAAACACCATATATTTT.

This clone appeared once. The chain couples TRBV4-3 to TRBJ1-2; 7 nucleotides match TRBD1. Trimming cost V 0 bases and J 4 bases; bases outside gene matches: 2. Per the germline V gene, CDR1 is LGHNA and CDR2 is YSLEER. This CDR3 has 14 amino acids. The DNA for the CDR3 is TGCGCCAGCAGCCAAGAGAAGGGGGCCTATGGCTACACCTTC. Its translation is CASSQEKGAYGYTF.

The rearrangement uses TRBV5-4 and TRBJ2-5, with 9 bases aligning to TRBD2. Per germline, CDR1 SGHNT and CDR2 YYREEE (reference sequence). The V gene end was trimmed by 7 bases and the J gene end by 4 bases; junction bases not matched to a gene: 14. There are 16 residues in the CDR3. The CDR3 region is CASFNVAGGPIETQYF. The CDR3 DNA is TGTGCCAGCTTTAATGTCGCGGGGGGGCCGATAGAGACCCAGTACTTC.

V usage is TRBV28 and J usage is TRBJ2-1; possibly TRBD1 for D (5 bases). The V gene lost 2 bases and the J gene lost 3 bases, with 11 bases spanning the gap. The V gene's germline CDR1 is MDHEN and CDR2 SYDVKM. This CDR3 has 15 amino acids. The CDR3 sequence: CASSLPLTGYNEQFF. CDR3 coding DNA: TGTGCCAGCAGTTTACCACTAACAGGCTACAATGAGCAGTTCTTC.

About this clone: An end of the junction does not agree with germline; a read error may underlie this. V gene TRBV7-7 combines with J gene TRBJ2-3, with D maybe TRBD2 (5 bases). The germline V gene encodes CDR1 SSHAT and CDR2 FNYEAQ (reference sequence). The CDR3 is 14 residues long. The CDR3 DNA follows: TGTGCTAGCAGCTTAGCTGGAGGAGAAGATACGCAGTATTTT. Translated: CASSLAGGEDTQYF.

The chain has TRBV5-1 and TRBJ1-4, with D perhaps matching TRBD1 (5 bases). V lost 0 bases and J 8 bases, leaving 11 bases between the germline ends. Germline CDR1 SGHRS, CDR2 YFSETQ. This CDR3 spans 14 amino acids. As DNA, the CDR3 is TGCGCCAGCAGCTTGGGAGGAGGGACCGAAAAACTGTTTTTT. Protein product: CASSLGGGTEKLFF.

This clone showed up just once. The chain carries TRBV7-8 and TRBJ1-2; D perhaps matches TRBD1 (6 bases). This CDR3 has 15 amino acids. CDR1 is SGHVS and CDR2 is FQNEAQ in the germline V gene. The germline V and J ends were trimmed by 1 base and 2 bases, with 11 bases remaining between them. This CDR3 is CASSLVTGSNYGYTF. The CDR3 DNA follows: TGTGCCAGCAGCTTAGTGACAGGATCCAACTATGGCTACACCTTC.

The CDR3 sequence is CASKIRTGVPYEQYF. The CDR3 nucleotides are TGTGCCAGCAAGATCCGGACAGGGGTCCCCTACGAGCAGTACTTC. This sequence joins TRBV28 and TRBJ2-7; TRBD1 aligns across 9 bases. Germline CDR1 is MDHEN and CDR2 is SYDVKM. This CDR3 spans 15 amino acids. V lost 7 bases to trimming and J lost 2 bases; unmatched junction nucleotides: 9.

V usage is TRBV27 and J usage is TRBJ2-2, with D perhaps matching TRBD1 (5 bases). Germline V gives CDR1 MNHEY, CDR2 SMNVEV (reference sequence). The ends were cut back, 7 bases at V and 6 bases at J, with 9 bases in the middle. The CDR3 extends over 12 amino acids. This CDR3 reads CASKGMPGELFF. Here the CDR3 DNA reads TGTGCCAGCAAGGGGATGCCCGGGGAGCTGTTTTTT.

The chain is built from TRBV19 and TRBJ1-3, with a tentative D call TRBD1 (5 bases). The germline V gene encodes CDR1 LNHDA and CDR2 SQIVND (reference sequence). With 1 base removed from V and 0 bases from J, the gap between germline ends came to 10 bases. The CDR3 consists of 16 residues. CDR3 loop: CASSIGQPVSGNTIYF. Here the CDR3 DNA reads TGTGCCAGTAGTATAGGACAGCCGGTCTCTGGAAACACCATATATTTT.

The chain recombines TRBV28 with TRBJ1-2; 7 bases line up with TRBD1. Germline-derived CDR1 and CDR2 are MDHEN and SYDVKM. The CDR3 has 13 residues. J lost 8 bases, V lost 3 bases, and 6 bases had no gene match. The CDR3 DNA reads TGTGCCAGCAGTTTCCAGGGGGATCGAGGCTACACCTTC. Translation gives CASSFQGDRGYTF.